Below, 8 T cell receptor beta chains from the same sample are listed, as sequenced in a study of blood T cell repertoires in COVID-19. Libraries were prepared by immunoSEQ multiplex PCR; TCRdb keeps only in-frame clonotypes and omits some of them. The table lists over 120,000 clones, more than 75% of them singletons, with around 2.5% in the top ten. Sequencing input: peripheral blood. The receptors here all came from a human donor with acute or convalescent COVID-19. The donor label of this sample is uncertain.

The rearrangement links TRBV29-1 to TRBJ2-2, with 8 bases fitting TRBD2. This CDR3 spans 13 amino acids. The V and J ends lost 6 bases and 6 bases, in that order; junction bases with no gene match: 6. Germline lookup yields CDR1 SQVTM and CDR2 ANQGSEA. In nucleotides, the CDR3 is TGCAGCGTCAGCGGGAGCCTTGCCGGGGAGCTGTTTTTT. Its protein is CSVSGSLAGELFF.

This rearrangement joins TRBV19 to TRBJ1-5, with TRBD1 matching over 9 bases. With V trimmed by 5 bases and J by 2 bases, 7 bases remained unmatched. This CDR3 contains 16 residues. From germline, CDR1 is LNHDA and CDR2 SQIVND (reference sequence). CDR3 nucleotides: TGTGCCAGTAGTTCACAGGGGGCTCAGGGCAATCAGCCCCAGCATTTT. Encoded protein: CASSSQGAQGNQPQHF.

CDR3: CASSTRGTGVPETQYF. The CDR3 bases are TGTGCCAGCAGTACGAGAGGGACAGGGGTTCCAGAGACCCAGTACTTC. This sequence joins TRBV5-6 and TRBJ2-5, with 10 bases lining up with TRBD1. The CDR3 spans 16 residues. J lost 4 bases, V lost 5 bases, and 11 bases had no gene match. Germline CDR1 and CDR2: SGHDT and YYEEEE.

The CDR3 nucleotides read TGCGCCAGCAGCTTGACAGCCTATAATGAAAAACTGTTTTTT. It yields the protein CASSLTAYNEKLFF. The chain combines TRBV5-1 with TRBJ1-4, with D unresolved. This CDR3 is built from 14 residues. CDR1 and CDR2 (germline): SGHRS, YFSETQ. V dropped 1 base and J dropped 4 bases, with 8 bases sitting between them.

This chain connects TRBV25-1 to TRBJ2-1; TRBD2 might be the D (7 bases). The V end was cut by 3 bases, the J end by 0 bases, with 12 bases between. Germline V gene data show CDR1 as MGHDK and CDR2 as SYGVNS. This CDR3 is built from 16 residues. The CDR3 nucleotides are TGTGCCAGCAGTGATACGCGGGGGCCCTCCTACAATGAGCAGTTCTTC. It is translated as CASSDTRGPSYNEQFF.

This sequence joins TRBV27 and TRBJ2-1; TRBD2 matches at 7 bases. With 3 bases clipped from V and 6 bases from J, the junction kept 8 bases outside the gene matches. This CDR3 is built from 15 residues. CDR1 is MNHEY and CDR2 is SMNVEV in the germline V gene (reference sequence). The CDR3 DNA follows: TGTGCCAGCAGTTTGGAAAGCGGGGTTTCCAATGAGCAGTTCTTC. Its translation: CASSLESGVSNEQFF.

The chain uses TRBV5-6 and TRBJ2-7; 8 nucleotides line up with TRBD2. With 4 bases clipped from V and 6 bases from J, the junction kept 12 bases outside the gene matches. Germline V lookup: CDR1 SGHDT, CDR2 YYEEEE. This CDR3 contains 15 residues. The CDR3 sequence: CASSHGGGNWGEQYV. The CDR3 nucleotides read TGTGCCAGCAGCCACGGCGGGGGGAACTGGGGCGAGCAGTACGTC.

The chain has TRBV27 and TRBJ1-4, with D perhaps matching TRBD1 (6 bases). CDR1 is MNHEY and CDR2 is SMNVEV in the germline V gene (reference sequence). The V gene lost 3 bases and the J gene lost 8 bases, with 16 bases spanning the gap. This CDR3 contains 15 residues. CDR3: CASSLGRGHREKLFF. CDR3 nucleotides: TGTGCCAGCAGTTTGGGGCGGGGGCATCGAGAAAAACTGTTTTTT.